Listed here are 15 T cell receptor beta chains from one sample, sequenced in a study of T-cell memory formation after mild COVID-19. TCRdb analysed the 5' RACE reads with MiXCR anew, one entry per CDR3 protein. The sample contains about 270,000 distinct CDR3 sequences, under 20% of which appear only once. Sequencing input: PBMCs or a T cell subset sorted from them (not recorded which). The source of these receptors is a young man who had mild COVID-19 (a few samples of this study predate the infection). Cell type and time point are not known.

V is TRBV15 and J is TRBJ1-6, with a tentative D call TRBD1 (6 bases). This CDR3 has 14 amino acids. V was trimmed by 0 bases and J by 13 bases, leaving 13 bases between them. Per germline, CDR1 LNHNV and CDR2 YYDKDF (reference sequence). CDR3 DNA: TGTGCCACCAGCAGAGATCTCGCGGGGGCGCCCCTCCACTTT. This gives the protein CATSRDLAGAPLHF.

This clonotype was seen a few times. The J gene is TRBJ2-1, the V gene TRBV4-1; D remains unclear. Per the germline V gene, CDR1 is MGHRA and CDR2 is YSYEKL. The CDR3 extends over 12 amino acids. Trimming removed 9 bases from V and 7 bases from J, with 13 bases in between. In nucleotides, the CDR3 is TGCGCCAGTCTGGGCAACGGGAATGAGCAGTTCTTC. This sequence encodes CASLGNGNEQFF.

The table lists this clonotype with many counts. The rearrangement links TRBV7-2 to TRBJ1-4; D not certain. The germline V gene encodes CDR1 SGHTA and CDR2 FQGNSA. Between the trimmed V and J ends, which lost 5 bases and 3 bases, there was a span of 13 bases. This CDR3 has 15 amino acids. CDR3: CASSLTAIPNEKLFF. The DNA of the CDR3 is TGTGCCAGCAGCCTAACAGCAATACCTAATGAAAAACTGTTTTTT.

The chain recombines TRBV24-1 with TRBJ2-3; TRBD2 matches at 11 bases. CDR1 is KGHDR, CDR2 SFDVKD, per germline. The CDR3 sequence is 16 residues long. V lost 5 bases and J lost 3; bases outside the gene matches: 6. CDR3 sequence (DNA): TGTGCCACCAGTGTTAGCGGGGGGGCCGAGACAGATACGCAGTATTTT. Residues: CATSVSGGAETDTQYF.

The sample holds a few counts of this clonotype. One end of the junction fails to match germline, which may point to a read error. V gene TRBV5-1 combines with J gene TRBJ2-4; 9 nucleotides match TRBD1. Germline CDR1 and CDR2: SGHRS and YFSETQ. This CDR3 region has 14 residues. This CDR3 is CASSPGVPSGQGHF. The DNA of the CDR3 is TGCGCCAGCAGCCCGGGGGTTCCCTCGGGACAGGGCCACTTC.

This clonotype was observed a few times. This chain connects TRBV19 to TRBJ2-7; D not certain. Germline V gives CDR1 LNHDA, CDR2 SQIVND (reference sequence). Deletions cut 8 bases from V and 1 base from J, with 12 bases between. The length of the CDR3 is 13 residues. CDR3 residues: CASSQGISYEQYF. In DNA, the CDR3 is TGTGCCAGTTCCCAAGGGATTTCCTACGAGCAGTACTTC.

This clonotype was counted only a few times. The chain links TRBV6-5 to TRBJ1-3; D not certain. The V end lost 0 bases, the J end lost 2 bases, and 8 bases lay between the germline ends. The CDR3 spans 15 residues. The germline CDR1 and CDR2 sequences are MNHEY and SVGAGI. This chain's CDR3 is CASSYSTQTGNTIYF. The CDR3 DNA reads TGTGCCAGCAGTTACTCGACGCAGACTGGAAACACCATATATTTT.

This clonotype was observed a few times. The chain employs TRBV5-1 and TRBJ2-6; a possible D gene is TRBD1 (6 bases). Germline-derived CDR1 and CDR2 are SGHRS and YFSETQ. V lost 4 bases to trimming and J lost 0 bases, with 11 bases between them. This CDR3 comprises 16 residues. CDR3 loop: CASSPDSYSGANVLTF. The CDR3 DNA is TGCGCCAGCAGCCCGGACAGTTACTCTGGGGCCAACGTCCTGACTTTC. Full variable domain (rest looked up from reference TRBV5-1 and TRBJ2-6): KAGVTQTPRYLIKTRGQQVTLSCSPISGHRSVSWYQQTPGQGLQFLFEYFSETQRNKGNFPGRFSGRQFSNSRSEMNVSTLELGDSALYLCASSPDSYSGANVLTFGAGSRLTVL.

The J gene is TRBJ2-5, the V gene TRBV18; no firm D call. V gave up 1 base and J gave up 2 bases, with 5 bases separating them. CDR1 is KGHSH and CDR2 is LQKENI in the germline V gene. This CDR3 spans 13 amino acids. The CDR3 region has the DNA TGTGCCAGCTCACCACAGATGCAAGAGACCCAGTACTTC. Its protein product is CASSPQMQETQYF.

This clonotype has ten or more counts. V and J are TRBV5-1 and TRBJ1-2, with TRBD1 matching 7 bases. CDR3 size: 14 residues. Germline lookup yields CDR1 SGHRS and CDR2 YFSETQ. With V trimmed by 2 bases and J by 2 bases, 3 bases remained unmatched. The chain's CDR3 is CASSFRDSNYGYTF. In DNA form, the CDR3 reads TGCGCCAGCAGCTTCCGGGACAGCAACTATGGCTACACCTTC. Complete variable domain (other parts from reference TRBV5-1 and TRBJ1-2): KAGVTQTPRYLIKTRGQQVTLSCSPISGHRSVSWYQQTPGQGLQFLFEYFSETQRNKGNFPGRFSGRQFSNSRSEMNVSTLELGDSALYLCASSFRDSNYGYTFGSGTRLTVV.

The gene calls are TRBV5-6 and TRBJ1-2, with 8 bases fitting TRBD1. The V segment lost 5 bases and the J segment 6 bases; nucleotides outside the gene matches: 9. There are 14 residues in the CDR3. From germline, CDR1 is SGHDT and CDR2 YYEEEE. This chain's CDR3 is CASSWGQAVDGYTF. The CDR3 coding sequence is TGTGCCAGCAGTTGGGGACAGGCGGTAGATGGCTACACCTTC.

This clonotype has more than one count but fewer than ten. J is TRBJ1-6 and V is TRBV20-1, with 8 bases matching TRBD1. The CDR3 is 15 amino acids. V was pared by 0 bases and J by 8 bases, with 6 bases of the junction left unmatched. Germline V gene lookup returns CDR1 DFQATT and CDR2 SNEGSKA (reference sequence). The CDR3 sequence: CSARDLRTGHSPLHF. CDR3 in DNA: TGCAGTGCTAGAGATCTCCGGACAGGGCATTCACCCCTCCACTTT.

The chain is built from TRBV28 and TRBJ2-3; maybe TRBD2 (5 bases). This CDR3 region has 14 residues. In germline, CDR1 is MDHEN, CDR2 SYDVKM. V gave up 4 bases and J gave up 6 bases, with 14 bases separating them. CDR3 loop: CASSSGPGVDTQYF. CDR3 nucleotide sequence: TGTGCCAGCAGTTCCGGTCCCGGGGTGGATACGCAGTATTTT.

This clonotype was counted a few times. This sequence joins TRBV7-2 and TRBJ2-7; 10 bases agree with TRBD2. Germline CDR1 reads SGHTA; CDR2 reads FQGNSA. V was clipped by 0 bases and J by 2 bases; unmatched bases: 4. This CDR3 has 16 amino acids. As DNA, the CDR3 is TGTGCCAGCAGCTTAGCGCCTAGCGGGGGACCCTACGAGCAGTACTTC. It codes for CASSLAPSGGPYEQYF.

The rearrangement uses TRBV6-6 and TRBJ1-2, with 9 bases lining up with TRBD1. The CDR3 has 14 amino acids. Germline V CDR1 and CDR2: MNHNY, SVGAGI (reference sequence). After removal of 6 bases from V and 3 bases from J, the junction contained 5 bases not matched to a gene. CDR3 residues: CASSRTGDYYGYTF. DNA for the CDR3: TGTGCCAGCAGCCGGACAGGGGATTACTATGGCTACACCTTC.